Below, 21 T cell receptor beta chains from the same sample are listed, as sequenced in a study of cytomegalovirus exposure and HLA in healthy donors. Primers: 60 Vbeta forward and 13 Jbeta reverse. Assay: immunoSEQ multiplex PCR; the TCRdb copy retains only in-frame clones and omits some. Here the sample spans about 190,000 clones, about 86% being singletons. The sample consisted of PBMCs. These receptors all stem from a young woman in good health and CMV-seropositive.

The V call is TRBV19, the J call TRBJ2-5; 8 bases are a match to TRBD2. The junction had 9 bases not matched to a gene; V was cut back by 7 bases and J by 5 bases. This CDR3 has 14 amino acids. Per the germline V gene, CDR1 is LNHDA and CDR2 is SQIVND (reference sequence). CDR3 amino acids: CASTRSGGRETQYF. Written as DNA, the CDR3 is TGTGCCAGTACTAGGAGCGGGGGCCGGGAGACCCAGTACTTC. Drawing the rest from reference TRBV19 and TRBJ2-5, the complete variable domain is DGGITQSPKYLFRKEGQNVTLSCEQNLNHDAMYWYRQDPGQGLRLIYYSQIVNDFQKGDIAEGYSVSREKKESFPLTVTSAQKNPTAFYLCASTRSGGRETQYFGPGTRLLVL.

This rearrangement joins TRBV30 to TRBJ1-1, with D possibly TRBD1 on 6 matching bases. The CDR3 has 13 amino acids. The V and J ends lost 2 bases and 1 base respectively, with 8 bases between them. CDR1 and CDR2 from the germline V gene are GTSNPN and SVGIG (reference sequence). CDR3 in amino acids: CAWSSGANTEAFF. The DNA of the CDR3 is TGTGCCTGGAGTTCAGGGGCGAACACTGAAGCTTTCTTT.

The chain uses TRBV16 and TRBJ2-1; D unclear. Trimming pared 7 bases from V and 5 bases from J, leaving 12 bases between. Germline V CDR1 and CDR2: KGHSY, FQNENV. This CDR3 spans 13 amino acids. CDR3 nucleotides: TGTGCCAGCAACTTTGCAGGTAACAATGAGCAGTTCTTC. As protein: CASNFAGNNEQFF.

This clone was found once. J is TRBJ1-2 and V is TRBV5-1; no clear D gene. Trimming took 0 bases from V and 1 from J, leaving 7 bases between them. Germline V gives CDR1 SGHRS, CDR2 YFSETQ. This CDR3 spans 14 amino acids. In DNA form, the CDR3 reads TGCGCCAGCAGCTTGGGGGCAGTTAACTATGGCTACACCTTC. It translates to CASSLGAVNYGYTF.

A single count supports this clone. The chain joins TRBV6-5 to TRBJ2-7; no reliable D call. Germline CDR1 and CDR2: MNHEY and SVGAGI. This CDR3 region has 13 residues. V was clipped by 4 bases and J by 3 bases, with 10 bases between them. The CDR3 nucleotides read TGTGCCAGCAGTTCTACTACGAACTACGAGCAGTACTTC. Translating it yields CASSSTTNYEQYF.

The J gene is TRBJ2-5, the V gene TRBV7-2, with D possibly TRBD1 on 6 matching bases. The germline V and J ends were trimmed by 5 bases and 4 bases, with 20 bases remaining between them. The CDR3 runs 16 residues. The germline V gene encodes CDR1 SGHTA and CDR2 FQGNSA. The DNA for the CDR3 is TGTGCCAGCAGCCCCACCGGGCTGGGGGCTCGAGAGACCCAGTACTTC. Amino acid sequence: CASSPTGLGARETQYF.

The chain is built from TRBV11-2 and TRBJ2-5; 9 bases are shared with TRBD1. CDR1 and CDR2 from the germline V gene are SGHAT and FQNNGV. CDR3 length: 17 residues. V lost 1 base to trimming and J lost 8 bases; unmatched junction nucleotides: 14. In DNA, the CDR3 is TGTGCCAGCAGCTTAGCTCTCGTTTGGACAGGGGTTGGTACCCAGTACTTC. This gives the protein CASSLALVWTGVGTQYF. The full variable domain, rest sourced from reference TRBV11-2 and TRBJ2-5, is EAGVAQSPRYKIIEKRQSVAFWCNPISGHATLYWYQQILGQGPKLLIQFQNNGVVDDSQLPKDRFSAERLKGVDSTLKIQPAKLEDSAVYLCASSLALVWTGVGTQYFGPGTRLLVL.

This chain links TRBV11-1 with TRBJ1-6; D perhaps matches TRBD1 (6 bases). The CDR3 is made up of 15 amino acids. CDR1 SGHAT and CDR2 FQDESV come from the germline V gene (reference sequence). V was trimmed by 2 bases and J by 7 bases, leaving 12 bases between them. DNA of the CDR3: TGTGCCAGCAGCTTAACCGGACAGCTCAATTCACCCCTCCACTTT. Encoded protein: CASSLTGQLNSPLHF. The full variable domain, rest sourced from reference TRBV11-1 and TRBJ1-6, is EAEVAQSPRYKITEKSQAVAFWCDPISGHATLYWYRQILGQGPELLVQFQDESVVDDSQLPKDRFSAERLKGVDSTLKIQPAELGDSAMYLCASSLTGQLNSPLHFGNGTRLTVT.

The rearrangement links TRBV5-1 to TRBJ1-1, with 7 nucleotides matching TRBD1. Germline CDR1 and CDR2: SGHRS and YFSETQ. With V trimmed by 0 bases and J by 8 bases, 1 base remained unmatched. This CDR3 is built from 12 residues. CDR3 sequence: CASSLEDREAFF. The CDR3 DNA sequence: TGCGCCAGCAGCTTGGAGGACAGGGAAGCTTTCTTT.

This clone was seen once. The V and J genes are TRBV6-5 and TRBJ1-5; D uncertain. There are 14 residues in the CDR3. From germline, CDR1 is MNHEY and CDR2 SVGAGI. Trimming stripped 6 bases from V and 6 bases from J, with 15 bases between. CDR3 sequence reads: CASRESFPGQPQHF. The CDR3 DNA sequence: TGTGCCAGCAGGGAGAGTTTCCCTGGTCAGCCCCAGCATTTT.

The chain carries TRBV5-4 and TRBJ1-2; D gene unclear. The CDR3 consists of 13 residues. Germline V gene sequence: CDR1 SGHNT, CDR2 YYREEE (reference sequence). V was pared by 0 bases and J by 3 bases, with 6 bases between. The CDR3 bases are TGTGCCAGCAGCTTGGGAGGCTACTATGGCTACACCTTC. This gives the protein CASSLGGYYGYTF.

This CDR3 is CASSPGTVGYTF. CDR3 DNA: TGTGCCAGCAGCCCCGGGACAGTTGGCTACACCTTC. This chain uses TRBV7-9 with TRBJ1-2, with 7 bases lining up with TRBD1. V was clipped by 5 bases and J by 7 bases; unmatched bases: 4. Germline CDR1 and CDR2: SEHNR and FQNEAQ (reference sequence). The CDR3 sequence is 12 residues long.

The rearrangement links TRBV15 to TRBJ2-1, with 8 bases identical to TRBD2. This CDR3 contains 19 residues. Trimming took 0 bases from V and 2 from J; bases not matched to a gene: 12. From germline, CDR1 is LNHNV and CDR2 YYDKDF (reference sequence). The CDR3 nucleotides read TGTGCCACCAGCAGAGATAAGAAATTCGGGCGGGGGGCCTACAATGAGCAGTTCTTC. Its translation is CATSRDKKFGRGAYNEQFF.

The chain uses TRBV10-3 and TRBJ1-1, with D possibly being TRBD1 (5 bases). Germline loops: CDR1 ENHRY, CDR2 SYGVKD. V was clipped by 4 bases and J by 2 bases, with 8 bases between them. This CDR3 has 13 amino acids. The CDR3 bases are TGTGCCATCAGTGGAAGGGGCAACACTGAAGCTTTCTTT. Protein product: CAISGRGNTEAFF.

V gene TRBV5-1 combines with J gene TRBJ1-4; D is perhaps TRBD1 (6 bases). The germline V gene has CDR1 SGHRS and CDR2 YFSETQ. This CDR3 spans 18 amino acids. V lost 4 bases and J lost 5, with 24 bases in between. Here the CDR3 reads CASSLGWDTSPTNEKLFF. Here the CDR3 DNA reads TGCGCCAGCAGCCTAGGTTGGGACACAAGCCCCACGAATGAAAAACTGTTTTTT.

This clone appeared once. The junction does not match germline at one end; this may be a read error. V gene TRBV7-7 combines with J gene TRBJ2-5, with a tentative D call TRBD1 (5 bases). The CDR3 extends over 11 amino acids. CDR1 SSHAT and CDR2 FNYEAQ come from the germline V gene (reference sequence). In nucleotides, the CDR3 is TGTGCTAGCAGCCCAGGGGAGACCCAGTACTTC. Translated: CASSPGETQYF.

The V gene is TRBV5-1, the J gene TRBJ2-3; 7 bases line up with TRBD2. J gave up 9 bases and V 0 bases, and 4 bases lay outside the gene matches. Per the germline V gene, CDR1 is SGHRS and CDR2 is YFSETQ. The CDR3 contains 13 residues. CDR3 sequence: CASSLDLRETQYF. CDR3 nucleotide sequence: TGCGCCAGCAGCTTGGACTTGCGGGAGACGCAGTATTTT. Using reference TRBV5-1 and TRBJ2-3 for the parts outside the CDR3, the full variable domain is KAGVTQTPRYLIKTRGQQVTLSCSPISGHRSVSWYQQTPGQGLQFLFEYFSETQRNKGNFPGRFSGRQFSNSRSEMNVSTLELGDSALYLCASSLDLRETQYFGPGTRLTVL.

The V gene is TRBV5-1, the J gene TRBJ2-1, with 8 bases matching TRBD2. This CDR3 has 14 residues. In germline, CDR1 is SGHRS, CDR2 YFSETQ. Trimming at V came to 7 bases and at J to 5 bases, leaving 8 bases not matched to a gene. CDR3 nucleotide sequence: TGCGCCAGCGGGCCTAGCGGGCCCCACAATGAGCAGTTCTTC. Its translation: CASGPSGPHNEQFF.

J is TRBJ1-6 and V is TRBV2; unclear D gene. V shed 7 bases and J shed 4 bases, with 8 bases lying between them. Germline-derived CDR1 and CDR2 are SNHLY and FYNNEI. The CDR3 consists of 13 residues. The CDR3 DNA reads as TGTGCCAGCAAGTTAGCGTATAATTCACCCCTCCACTTT. Translation gives CASKLAYNSPLHF. The full variable domain, rest sourced from reference TRBV2 and TRBJ1-6, is EPEVTQTPSHQVTQMGQEVILRCVPISNHLYFYWYRQILGQKVEFLVSFYNNEISEKSEIFDDQFSVERPDGSNFTLKIRSTKLEDSAMYFCASKLAYNSPLHFGNGTRLTVT.

The chain has TRBV4-1 and TRBJ2-3; D remains unclear. Trimming removed 1 base from V and 6 bases from J, with 5 bases in between. The CDR3 is made up of 12 amino acids. Germline lookup yields CDR1 MGHRA and CDR2 YSYEKL. CDR3 bases: TGCGCCAGCAGCCAAGCGCGTGATACGCAGTATTTT. Translated: CASSQARDTQYF.

This clone has a handful of counts. The chain couples TRBV6-1 to TRBJ1-6, with D tentatively TRBD1 (6 bases). The CDR3 extends over 14 amino acids. In germline, CDR1 is MNHNS, CDR2 SASEGT. V lost 3 bases and J 10 bases, leaving 13 bases between the germline ends. The CDR3 DNA follows: TGTGCCAGCAGTGACGGGGCAGGGGAATCACCCCTCCACTTT. Translating it yields CASSDGAGESPLHF.